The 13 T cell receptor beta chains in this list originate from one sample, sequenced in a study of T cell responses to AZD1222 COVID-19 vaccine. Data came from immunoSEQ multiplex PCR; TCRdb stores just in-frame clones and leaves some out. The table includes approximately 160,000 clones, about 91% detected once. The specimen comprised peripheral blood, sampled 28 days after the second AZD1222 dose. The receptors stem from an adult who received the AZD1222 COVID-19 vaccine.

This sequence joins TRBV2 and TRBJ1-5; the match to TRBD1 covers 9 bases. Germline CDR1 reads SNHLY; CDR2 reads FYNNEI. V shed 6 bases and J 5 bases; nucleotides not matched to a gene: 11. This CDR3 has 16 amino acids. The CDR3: CASSQQGAGIYQPQHF. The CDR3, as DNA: TGTGCCAGCAGCCAACAGGGGGCGGGAATCTATCAGCCCCAGCATTTT. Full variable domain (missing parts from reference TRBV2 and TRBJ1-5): EPEVTQTPSHQVTQMGQEVILRCVPISNHLYFYWYRQILGQKVEFLVSFYNNEISEKSEIFDDQFSVERPDGSNFTLKIRSTKLEDSAMYFCASSQQGAGIYQPQHFGDGTRLSIL.

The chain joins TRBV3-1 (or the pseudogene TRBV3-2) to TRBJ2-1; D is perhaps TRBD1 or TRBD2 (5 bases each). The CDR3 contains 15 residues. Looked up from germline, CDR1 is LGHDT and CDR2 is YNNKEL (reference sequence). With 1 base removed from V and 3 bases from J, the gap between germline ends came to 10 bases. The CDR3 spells CASSQGGVFYNEQFF. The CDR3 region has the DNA TGTGCCAGCAGCCAAGGAGGGGTCTTCTACAATGAGCAGTTCTTC.

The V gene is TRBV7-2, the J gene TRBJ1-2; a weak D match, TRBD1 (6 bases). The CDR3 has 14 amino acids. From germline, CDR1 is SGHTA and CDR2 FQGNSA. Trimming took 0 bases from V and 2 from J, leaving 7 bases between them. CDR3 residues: CASSLATGNYGYTF. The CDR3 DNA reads TGTGCCAGCAGCTTAGCAACAGGGAACTATGGCTACACCTTC.

The CDR3 nucleotides read TGTGCCAGCAGCTTAGGGCGGGAGCAGTACTTC. Amino acid sequence: CASSLGREQYF. The chain carries TRBV7-9 and TRBJ2-7; D gene ambiguous. In germline, CDR1 is SEHNR, CDR2 FQNEAQ (reference sequence). Trimming removed 1 base at V and 7 bases at J, with 5 bases between. The CDR3 extends over 11 amino acids.

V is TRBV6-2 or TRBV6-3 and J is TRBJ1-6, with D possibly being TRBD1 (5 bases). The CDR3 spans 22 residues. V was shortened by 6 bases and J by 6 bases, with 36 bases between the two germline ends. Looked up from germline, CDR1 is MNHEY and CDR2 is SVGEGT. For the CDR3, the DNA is TGTGCCAGCAGACCTACCAACGAGGGCCAGGGATGGCGACGCTCCCTTAATTCACCCCTCCACTTT. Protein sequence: CASRPTNEGQGWRRSLNSPLHF.

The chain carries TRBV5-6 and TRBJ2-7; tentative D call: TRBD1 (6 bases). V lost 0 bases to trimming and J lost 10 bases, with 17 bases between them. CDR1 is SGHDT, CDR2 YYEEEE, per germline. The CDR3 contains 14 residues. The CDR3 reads CASSLVSGRGPQYF. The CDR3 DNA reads TGTGCCAGCAGCTTGGTATCGGGCAGGGGACCCCAGTACTTC.

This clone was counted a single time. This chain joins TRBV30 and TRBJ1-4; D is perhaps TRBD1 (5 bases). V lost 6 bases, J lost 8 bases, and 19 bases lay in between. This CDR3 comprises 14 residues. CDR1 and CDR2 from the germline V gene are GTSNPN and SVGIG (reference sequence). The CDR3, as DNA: TGTGCCTGCTACCGACGGGACTCGATAGAAAAACTGTTTTTT. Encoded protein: CACYRRDSIEKLFF.

CDR3 residues: CASSRGVGGYGYTF. The CDR3 nucleotides read TGTGCCAGCAGCCGAGGGGTAGGTGGCTATGGCTACACCTTC. V gene TRBV6-5 combines with J gene TRBJ1-2, with a tentative D call TRBD1 (5 bases). Germline lookup yields CDR1 MNHEY and CDR2 SVGAGI. V lost 6 bases to trimming and J lost 4 bases, with 15 bases between them. This CDR3 spans 14 amino acids.

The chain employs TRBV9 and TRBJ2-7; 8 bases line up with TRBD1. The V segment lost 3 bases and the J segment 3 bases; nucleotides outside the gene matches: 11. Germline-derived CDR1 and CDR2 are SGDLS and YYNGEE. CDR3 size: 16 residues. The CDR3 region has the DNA TGTGCCAGCAGCGCCCAGGGGGCCCCCGGCTACTACGAGCAGTACTTC. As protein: CASSAQGAPGYYEQYF.

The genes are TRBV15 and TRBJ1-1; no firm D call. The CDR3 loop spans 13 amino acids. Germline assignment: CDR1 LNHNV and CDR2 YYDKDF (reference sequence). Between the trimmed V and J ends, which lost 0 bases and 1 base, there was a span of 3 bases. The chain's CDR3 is CATSRDWNTEAFF. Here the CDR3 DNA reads TGTGCCACCAGCAGAGATTGGAACACTGAAGCTTTCTTT.

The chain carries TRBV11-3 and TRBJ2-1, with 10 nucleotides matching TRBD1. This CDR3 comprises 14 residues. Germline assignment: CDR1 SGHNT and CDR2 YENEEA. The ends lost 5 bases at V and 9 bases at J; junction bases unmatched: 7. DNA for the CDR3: TGTGCCAGCAGCCCAAGGACAGGGGGTAGTGAGCAGTTCTTC. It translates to CASSPRTGGSEQFF.

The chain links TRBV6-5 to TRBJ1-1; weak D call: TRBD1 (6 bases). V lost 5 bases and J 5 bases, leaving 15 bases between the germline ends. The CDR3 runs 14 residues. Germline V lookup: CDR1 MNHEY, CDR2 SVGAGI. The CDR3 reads CASSTSGARTEAFF. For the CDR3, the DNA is TGTGCCAGCAGTACTTCAGGGGCGAGGACTGAAGCTTTCTTT.

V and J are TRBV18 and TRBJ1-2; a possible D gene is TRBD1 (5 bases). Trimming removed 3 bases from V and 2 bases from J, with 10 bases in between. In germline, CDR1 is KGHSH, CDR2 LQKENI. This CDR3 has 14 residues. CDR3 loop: CASSPFRDNYGYTF. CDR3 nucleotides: TGTGCCAGCTCACCTTTCAGGGACAACTATGGCTACACCTTC.